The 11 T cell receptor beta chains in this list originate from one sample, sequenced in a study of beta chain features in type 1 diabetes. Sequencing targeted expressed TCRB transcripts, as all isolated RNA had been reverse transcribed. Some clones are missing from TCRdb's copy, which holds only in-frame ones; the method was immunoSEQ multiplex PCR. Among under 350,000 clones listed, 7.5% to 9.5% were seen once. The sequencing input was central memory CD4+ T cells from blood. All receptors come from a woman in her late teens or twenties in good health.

The chain's CDR3 is CASSPSGRTQQFF. The CDR3 nucleotides are TGTGCCAGCAGCCCCTCAGGACGTACTCAGCAGTTCTTC. The chain couples TRBV11-3 to TRBJ2-1; no definite D call. The CDR3 runs 13 residues. Germline lookup yields CDR1 SGHNT and CDR2 YENEEA. The V gene lost 5 bases and the J gene lost 11 bases, with 16 bases spanning the gap.

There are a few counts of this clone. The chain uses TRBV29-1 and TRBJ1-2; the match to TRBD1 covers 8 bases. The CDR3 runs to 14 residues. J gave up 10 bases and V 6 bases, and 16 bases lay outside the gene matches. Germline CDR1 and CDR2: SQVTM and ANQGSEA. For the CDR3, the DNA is TGCAGCGTCGAAACGCGGACAGGGACGAGAGACTACACCTTC. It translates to CSVETRTGTRDYTF. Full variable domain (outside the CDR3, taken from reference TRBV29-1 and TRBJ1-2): SAVISQKPSRDICQRGTSLTIQCQVDSQVTMMFWYRQQPGQSLTLIATANQGSEATYESGFVIDKFPISRPNLTFSTLTVSNMSPEDSSIYLCSVETRTGTRDYTFGSGTRLTVV.

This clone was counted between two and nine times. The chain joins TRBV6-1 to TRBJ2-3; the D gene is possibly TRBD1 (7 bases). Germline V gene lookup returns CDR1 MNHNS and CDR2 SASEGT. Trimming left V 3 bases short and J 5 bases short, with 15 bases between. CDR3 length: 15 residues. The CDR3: CASSDRTGGLDTQYF. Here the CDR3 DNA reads TGTGCCAGCAGTGATCGGACAGGAGGGTTAGATACGCAGTATTTT.

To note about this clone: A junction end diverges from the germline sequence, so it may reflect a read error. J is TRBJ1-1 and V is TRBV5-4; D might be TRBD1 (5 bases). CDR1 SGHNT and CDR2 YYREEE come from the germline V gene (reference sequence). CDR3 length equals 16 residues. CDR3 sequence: CASSHGMTDLNTEAFF. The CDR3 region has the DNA TGCGCCAGCAGCCATGGCATGACAGACCTGAACACTGAAGCTTTCTTT.

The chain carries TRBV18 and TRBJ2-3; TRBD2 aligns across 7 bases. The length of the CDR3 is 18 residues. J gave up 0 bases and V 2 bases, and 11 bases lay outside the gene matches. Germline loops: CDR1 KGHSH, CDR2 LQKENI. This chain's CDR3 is CASSPLASGTSSTDTQYF. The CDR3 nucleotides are TGTGCCAGCTCACCATTGGCTAGCGGCACCTCTAGCACAGATACGCAGTATTTT.

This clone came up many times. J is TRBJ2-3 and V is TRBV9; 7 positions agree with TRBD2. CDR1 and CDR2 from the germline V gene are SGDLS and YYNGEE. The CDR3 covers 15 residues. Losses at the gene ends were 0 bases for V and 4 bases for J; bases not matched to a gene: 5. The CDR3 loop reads CASSVAAGAADTQYF. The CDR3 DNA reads TGTGCCAGCAGCGTAGCGGCGGGAGCTGCAGATACGCAGTATTTT.

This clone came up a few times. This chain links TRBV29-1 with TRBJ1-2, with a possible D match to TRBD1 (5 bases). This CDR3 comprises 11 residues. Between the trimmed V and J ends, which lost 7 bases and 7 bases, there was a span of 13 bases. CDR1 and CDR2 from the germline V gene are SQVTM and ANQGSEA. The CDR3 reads CSARSGTGYTF. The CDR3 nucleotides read TGCAGCGCCCGTTCGGGGACTGGCTACACCTTC.

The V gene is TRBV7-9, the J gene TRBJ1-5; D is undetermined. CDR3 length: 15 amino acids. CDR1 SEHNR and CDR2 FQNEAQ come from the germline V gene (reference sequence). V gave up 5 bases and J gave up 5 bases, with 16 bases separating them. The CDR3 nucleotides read TGTGCCAGCAGCCCTGGACCGCCGCGAGATCAGCCCCAGCATTTT. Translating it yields CASSPGPPRDQPQHF.

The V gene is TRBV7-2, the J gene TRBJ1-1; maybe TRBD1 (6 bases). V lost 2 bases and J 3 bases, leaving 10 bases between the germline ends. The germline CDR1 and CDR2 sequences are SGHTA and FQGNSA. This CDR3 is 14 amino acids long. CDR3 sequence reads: CASSLQGRHTEAFF. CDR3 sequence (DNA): TGTGCCAGCAGCTTACAGGGGAGGCACACTGAAGCTTTCTTT.

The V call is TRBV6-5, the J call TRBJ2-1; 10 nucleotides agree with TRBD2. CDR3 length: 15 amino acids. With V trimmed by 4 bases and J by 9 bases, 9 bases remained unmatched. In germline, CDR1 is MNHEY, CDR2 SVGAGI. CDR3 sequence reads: CASSSPSGSWSEQFF. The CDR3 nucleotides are TGTGCCAGCAGTTCCCCTAGCGGGAGTTGGAGTGAGCAGTTCTTC.

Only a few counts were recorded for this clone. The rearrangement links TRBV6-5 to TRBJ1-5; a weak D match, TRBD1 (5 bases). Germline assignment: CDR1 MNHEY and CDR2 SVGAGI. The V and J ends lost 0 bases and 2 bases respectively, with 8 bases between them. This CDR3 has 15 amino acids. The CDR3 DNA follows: TGTGCCAGCAGTTACTCGGGACCGGGCAATCAGCCCCAGCATTTT. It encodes CASSYSGPGNQPQHF.